This T cell receptor (beta chain) was observed in a study of blood T cell repertoires in COVID-19. Measured with immunoSEQ multiplex PCR; TCRdb has only the in-frame clones, and not every one. The sample shows hundreds of thousands of clones, 80% of them seen only once. Participant ages covered roughly 18 to 89 years across around 25 US areas. The CDR3 length is 13 residues. From germline, CDR1 is SEHNR and CDR2 FQNEAQ (reference sequence). The V and J ends lost 10 bases and 4 bases respectively, with 14 bases between them. The specimen was PBMCs or T cells enriched from blood (not recorded which). This TCR came from a man aged 25 to 45 with acute COVID-19. This sequence joins TRBV7-9 and TRBJ1-5, with D perhaps matching TRBD1 (5 bases). In DNA, the CDR3 is TGTGCCACCCGGGGGAGTGTGAATCAGCCCCAGCATTTT. Translated: CATRGSVNQPQHF.